The present TCR beta chain was sequenced within a study of blood T cell repertoires in COVID-19. Authors' data handling: Reference gene primer amplification yielded estimated nucleated cell counts. Sequencing used immunoSEQ multiplex PCR; TCRdb keeps in-frame clones, though not all of them. Clonal size and the V and J genes are those of that table, whereas D and trimming came from the DNA. In the table there are about 250,000 clones, roughly 88% of which are singletons. This TCR came from a man older than 75 with acute or convalescent COVID-19. The sample taken for sequencing was peripheral blood.

CDR3 in amino acids: CASSLGLAGDPTDTQYF. The CDR3 DNA reads TGTGCCAGCAGCTTAGGTCTAGCGGGGGACCCCACAGATACGCAGTATTTT. The chain joins TRBV11-3 to TRBJ2-3, with 10 positions matching TRBD2. CDR3 size: 17 residues. V was clipped by 1 base and J by 2 bases; unmatched bases: 6. CDR1 is SGHNT and CDR2 is YENEEA in the germline V gene.